One and the same sample provided the 14 T cell receptor beta chains below, sequenced in a study of graft-versus-host responses after intestinal transplantation. Antigens for these TCRs are unknown. Assay used: immunoSEQ multiplex PCR; TCRdb lists only in-frame clones, some missing. The top ten clones hold 0.069% of a sample with roughly 99,000 clones, less than 95% of them seen once. This specimen consisted of unstimulated CD8+ T cells sorted from spleen or lymph node cells, obtained before transplant. These receptors all stem from a human donor who was the organ donor for an intestinal transplant.

This rearrangement joins TRBV30 to TRBJ1-1, with D perhaps TRBD1 (5 bases). V lost 1 base, J lost 1 base, and 16 bases lay in between. Per germline, CDR1 GTSNPN and CDR2 SVGIG (reference sequence). The CDR3 contains 16 residues. The CDR3 protein is CAWSGRENRRNTEAFF. The CDR3 nucleotides read TGTGCCTGGAGTGGCAGAGAAAACAGGAGGAACACTGAAGCTTTCTTT. The full variable domain, in which reference TRBV30 and TRBJ1-1 provide the parts outside the CDR3, is SQTIHQWPATLVQPVGSPLSLECTVEGTSNPNLYWYRQAAGRGLQLLFYSVGIGQISSEVPQNLSASRPQDRQFILSSKKLLLSDSGFYLCAWSGRENRRNTEAFFGQGTRLTVV.

The rearrangement joins TRBV29-1 to TRBJ2-3; 7 bases are shared with TRBD2. V gave up 7 bases and J gave up 3 bases; unmatched junction bases: 16. Germline V gene data show CDR1 as SQVTM and CDR2 as ANQGSEA. The CDR3 loop spans 16 amino acids. Here the CDR3 DNA reads TGCAGCGCCGAAGGGTTTTTTTCGCGGGGGACAGATACGCAGTATTTT. This encodes CSAEGFFSRGTDTQYF.

In DNA form, the CDR3 reads TGTGCCAGCAGCGTACTGGACAGCCCCGCCTATGGCTACACCTTC. Translating gives CASSVLDSPAYGYTF. The chain combines TRBV9 with TRBJ1-2, with D maybe TRBD1 (6 bases). V lost 1 base, J lost 4 bases, and 14 bases lay in between. There are 15 residues in the CDR3. From germline, CDR1 is SGDLS and CDR2 YYNGEE.

The chain employs TRBV18 and TRBJ2-4, with D maybe TRBD2 (6 bases). Trimming stripped 4 bases from V and 0 bases from J, with 13 bases between. Germline lookup yields CDR1 KGHSH and CDR2 LQKENI. The CDR3 runs to 16 residues. The chain's CDR3 is CASSLGGNLAKNIQYF. CDR3 nucleotides: TGTGCCAGCTCACTCGGGGGAAACTTAGCCAAAAACATTCAGTACTTC.

Turning to this clone: Mismatch with germline at one junction end may stem from a read error. V usage is TRBV7-7 and J usage is TRBJ2-3; maybe TRBD1 (6 bases). This CDR3 has 16 amino acids. Germline V lookup: CDR1 SSHAT, CDR2 FNYEAQ (reference sequence). CDR3 sequence: CASSLVGTTSTDTQYF. The CDR3 coding sequence is TGTGCTAGCAGCTTAGTGGGGACAACTAGCACAGATACGCAGTATTTT.

The chain is built from TRBV4-1 and TRBJ2-7; TRBD2 agrees at 7 bases. J lost 2 bases, V lost 3 bases, and 10 bases had no gene match. CDR3 length equals 16 residues. Germline assignment: CDR1 MGHRA and CDR2 YSYEKL. The CDR3 DNA is TGCGCCAGCAGCCATTCTATTACTAGCGAGACCTACGAGCAGTACTTC. Protein sequence: CASSHSITSETYEQYF.

This clone was found a few times. V gene TRBV5-6 combines with J gene TRBJ2-7; tentatively, D is TRBD2 (5 bases). CDR1 and CDR2 (germline): SGHDT, YYEEEE. Trimming took 0 bases from V and 2 from J, leaving 12 bases between them. CDR3 length: 15 amino acids. The CDR3 DNA reads as TGTGCCAGCAGCTTGGTCGGACTTATCACCTACGAGCAGTACTTC. Its protein is CASSLVGLITYEQYF.

This chain connects TRBV5-4 to TRBJ2-1; 10 bases line up with TRBD1. Germline assignment: CDR1 SGHNT and CDR2 YYREEE (reference sequence). V was pared by 4 bases and J by 4 bases, with 14 bases of the junction left unmatched. This CDR3 is 18 amino acids long. CDR3: CASSPGQGMASGYNEQFF. The CDR3 DNA follows: TGTGCCAGCAGCCCGGGACAGGGGATGGCTAGCGGATACAATGAGCAGTTCTTC.

This rearrangement joins TRBV19 to TRBJ2-5; possibly TRBD1 for D (6 bases). V was pared by 5 bases and J by 11 bases, with 18 bases between. This CDR3 contains 13 residues. Germline V gene lookup returns CDR1 LNHDA and CDR2 SQIVND (reference sequence). CDR3 residues: CASSWGPLGEQYF. As DNA, the CDR3 is TGTGCCAGTAGTTGGGGGCCGTTGGGTGAGCAGTACTTC.

This chain connects TRBV5-8 to TRBJ1-5, with a possible D match to TRBD1 (5 bases). CDR3 length: 13 amino acids. V was trimmed by 4 bases and J by 4 bases, leaving 9 bases between them. Looked up from germline, CDR1 is SGHTS and CDR2 is YDEGEE. CDR3 nucleotides: TGTGCCAGCAGCGATGGGGGGAATCAGCCCCAGCATTTT. Amino acids: CASSDGGNQPQHF.

The chain is built from TRBV9 and TRBJ1-4, with TRBD1 as a possible D gene (6 bases). V was shortened by 4 bases and J by 5 bases, with 12 bases between the two germline ends. This CDR3 spans 14 amino acids. Germline CDR1 and CDR2: SGDLS and YYNGEE. Here the CDR3 DNA reads TGTGCCAGCAGCAACACAGGGATGAATGAAAAACTGTTTTTT. Its protein product is CASSNTGMNEKLFF.

This chain uses TRBV9 with TRBJ2-5; possible D gene TRBD2, 6 bases. The DNA end is a closer match to TRBJ2-7, so the J assignment may be wrong. The CDR3 sequence is 14 residues long. The germline gives CDR1 SGDLS, CDR2 YYNGEE. This CDR3 is CASSPRDSYYEQYF. The CDR3, as DNA: TGTGCCAGCAGCCCTCGGGACTCCTACTACGAGCAGTACTTC.

V usage is TRBV6-5 and J usage is TRBJ2-5; maybe TRBD2 (6 bases). CDR1 is MNHEY, CDR2 SVGAGI, per germline. The CDR3 has 14 residues. V lost 6 bases, J lost 5 bases, and 16 bases lay in between. The CDR3 DNA follows: TGTGCCAGCAGCCCCCTGACCAGCGGGGAGACCCAGTACTTC. It yields the protein CASSPLTSGETQYF.

The CDR3 loop reads CASSWGGVQPQHF. The CDR3, as DNA: TGTGCCAGCAGTTGGGGAGGGGTTCAGCCCCAGCATTTT. The J gene is TRBJ1-5, the V gene TRBV28, with D possibly being TRBD1 (5 bases). V lost 4 bases, J lost 6 bases, and 10 bases lay in between. Germline V gene data show CDR1 as MDHEN and CDR2 as SYDVKM. CDR3 length equals 13 residues.